The 18 T cell receptor beta chains given below trace back to one sample, sequenced in a study of T cell responses to AZD1222 COVID-19 vaccine. Method: immunoSEQ multiplex PCR; TCRdb's copy keeps in-frame clones and lacks some. The data hold tens of thousands of clones, with around 81% observed a single time. The material was peripheral blood, obtained 28 days after the second AZD1222 dose. The receptors here all came from an adult who received the AZD1222 COVID-19 vaccine.

This chain links TRBV15 with TRBJ2-1; 10 nucleotides align to TRBD2. In germline, CDR1 is LNHNV, CDR2 YYDKDF (reference sequence). The CDR3 loop spans 17 amino acids. Germline trimming cut 0 bases from V and 3 bases from J; bases unmatched to any gene: 5. Here the CDR3 DNA reads TGTGCCACCAGCAGAGACCCTAGCGGGAGAATCTACAATGAGCAGTTCTTC. This sequence encodes CATSRDPSGRIYNEQFF.

This clone was picked up one time. The chain employs TRBV28 and TRBJ2-2, with 10 bases matching TRBD2. Trimming cost V 2 bases and J 6 bases; bases outside gene matches: 3. The CDR3 has 15 residues. CDR1 and CDR2 (germline): MDHEN, SYDVKM. The DNA of the CDR3 is TGTGCCAGCAGTTTACTAGCGGGAGTCGCCGGGGAGCTGTTTTTT. Protein product: CASSLLAGVAGELFF.

This sequence joins TRBV6-5 and TRBJ1-2; maybe TRBD1 (6 bases). The CDR3 loop spans 15 amino acids. Trimming cost V 8 bases and J 1 base, with 17 bases left between them. Germline V lookup: CDR1 MNHEY, CDR2 SVGAGI. Written as DNA, the CDR3 is TGTGCCAGCTCCAACCCGGCAGGGGATAACTATGGCTACACCTTC. Translation: CASSNPAGDNYGYTF.

The CDR3 DNA follows: TGTGCCAGCAGCTTAGCGAGCACCTACAATGAGCAGTTCTTC. The encoded protein is CASSLASTYNEQFF. V is TRBV7-3 and J is TRBJ2-1, with unresolved D. Germline V CDR1 and CDR2: SGHTA, FQGTGA. Trimming cost V 2 bases and J 2 bases, with 7 bases left between them. This CDR3 is 14 amino acids long.

This clone was observed a few times. V and J are TRBV11-2 and TRBJ2-1; D unresolved. The V gene lost 1 base and the J gene lost 6 bases, with 4 bases spanning the gap. Germline-derived CDR1 and CDR2 are SGHAT and FQNNGV. CDR3 length: 12 residues. The CDR3 DNA is TGTGCCAGCAGCTTAGTGGGCAATGAGCAGTTCTTC. It codes for CASSLVGNEQFF.

This clone appeared a single time. The chain employs TRBV6-5 and TRBJ2-7; the match to TRBD1 covers 8 bases. The CDR3 is 14 residues long. V lost 6 bases, J lost 9 bases, and 13 bases stayed unmatched. Germline CDR1 reads MNHEY; CDR2 reads SVGAGI. In DNA form, the CDR3 reads TGTGCCAGCAGCCCCGGGACAGGCCCCCTCGGGCAGTACTTC. Its protein is CASSPGTGPLGQYF.

The DNA for the CDR3 is TGCGCCAGCAGCCCAGGACAGGGAGGGGAAGAAAAACTGTTTTTT. Its protein is CASSPGQGGEEKLFF. The genes are TRBV5-1 and TRBJ1-4; 8 nucleotides align to TRBD1. Unmatched junction bases numbered 10, after V lost 4 bases and J lost 8 bases. Germline CDR1 and CDR2: SGHRS and YFSETQ. The CDR3 runs 15 residues.

J is TRBJ2-7 and V is TRBV29-1, with D perhaps assigned TRBD1 or TRBD2 (6 bases each). V shed 7 bases and J shed 7 bases, with 20 bases lying between them. The CDR3 is 13 amino acids. Looked up from germline, CDR1 is SQVTM and CDR2 is ANQGSEA. CDR3 loop: CSATEGGLGEQYF. DNA for the CDR3: TGCAGCGCCACCGAAGGGGGGTTAGGTGAGCAGTACTTC.

This clone was observed a handful of times. CDR3: CASSPTAGGLYNEQFF. CDR3 in DNA: TGTGCCAGCTCACCAACCGCGGGAGGGTTATACAATGAGCAGTTCTTC. The chain employs TRBV18 and TRBJ2-1; 9 nucleotides line up with TRBD2. With 2 bases clipped from V and 4 bases from J, the junction kept 6 bases outside the gene matches. Per the germline V gene, CDR1 is KGHSH and CDR2 is LQKENI. The CDR3 consists of 16 residues.

The CDR3 nucleotides read TGCGCCAGCAGTGTGCGTGGGGGGTCGTCCTACGAGCAGTACTTC. Translating it yields CASSVRGGSSYEQYF. The chain has TRBV4-1 and TRBJ2-7; weak D call: TRBD2 (6 bases). Germline V CDR1 and CDR2: MGHRA, YSYEKL. The CDR3 runs 15 residues. Between the trimmed V and J ends, which lost 6 bases and 1 base, there was a span of 16 bases.

The chain joins TRBV5-6 to TRBJ2-1; TRBD2 matches at 10 bases. This CDR3 contains 14 residues. Per germline, CDR1 SGHDT and CDR2 YYEEEE. Trimming at V came to 4 bases and at J to 4 bases, leaving 2 bases not matched to a gene. The CDR3 sequence is CASSGGLAYNEQFF. The CDR3 DNA reads TGTGCCAGCAGCGGGGGACTAGCGTACAATGAGCAGTTCTTC.

This clone came up a few times. CDR3 nucleotide sequence: TGCGCCAGCAGCCCCACAACAGGGAACACTGAAGCTTTCTTT. It encodes CASSPTTGNTEAFF. The V and J genes are TRBV5-1 and TRBJ1-1; weak D call: TRBD1 (5 bases). Germline lookup yields CDR1 SGHRS and CDR2 YFSETQ. The V and J ends lost 4 bases and 1 base respectively, with 11 bases between them. This CDR3 spans 14 amino acids. Supplemented by reference TRBV5-1 and TRBJ1-1, the full variable domain reads KAGVTQTPRYLIKTRGQQVTLSCSPISGHRSVSWYQQTPGQGLQFLFEYFSETQRNKGNFPGRFSGRQFSNSRSEMNVSTLELGDSALYLCASSPTTGNTEAFFGQGTRLTVV.

The chain links TRBV6-5 to TRBJ1-1, with D possibly matching TRBD1 (5 bases). Trimming stripped 0 bases from V and 4 bases from J, with 9 bases between. The CDR3 runs to 14 residues. The germline gives CDR1 MNHEY, CDR2 SVGAGI. The CDR3: CASSYSSRVTEAFF. The CDR3 nucleotides are TGTGCCAGCAGTTACTCCTCCAGGGTCACTGAAGCTTTCTTT.

J is TRBJ1-2 and V is TRBV18; no clear D gene. CDR1 KGHSH and CDR2 LQKENI come from the germline V gene. The CDR3 has 14 residues. The V end was cut by 0 bases, the J end by 8 bases, with 13 bases between. The CDR3: CASSPPAGQVGYTF. In DNA, the CDR3 is TGTGCCAGCTCACCACCGGCAGGTCAAGTCGGCTACACCTTC.

Turning to this clone: This sample also contains other DNA sequences that code for the same CDR3. J is TRBJ1-5 and V is TRBV4-1; D not certain. Trimming removed 0 bases from V and 3 bases from J, with 15 bases in between. The V gene's germline CDR1 is MGHRA and CDR2 YSYEKL. The CDR3 is 17 amino acids. The CDR3 DNA sequence: TGCGCCAGCAGCCAAGATATTCCAGGACCTATCAATCAGCCCCAGCATTTT. Protein sequence: CASSQDIPGPINQPQHF.

The rearrangement joins TRBV18 to TRBJ2-7; maybe TRBD1 (6 bases). The V gene's germline CDR1 is KGHSH and CDR2 LQKENI. Deletions cut 3 bases from V and 2 bases from J, with 11 bases between. This CDR3 contains 14 residues. CDR3 nucleotides: TGTGCCAGCTCACCTGAGACAGGACCCTACGAGCAGTACTTC. This encodes CASSPETGPYEQYF.

The rearrangement uses TRBV28 and TRBJ1-6, with D uncertain. This CDR3 spans 13 amino acids. The V gene's germline CDR1 is MDHEN and CDR2 SYDVKM. Trimming removed 5 bases from V and 14 bases from J, with 16 bases in between. The CDR3: CASSLGPYESLHF. The CDR3 nucleotides read TGTGCCAGCAGTCTAGGACCCTATGAATCCCTCCACTTT.

This clone turned up a few times. The chain joins TRBV4-3 to TRBJ2-1; D might be TRBD1 (5 bases). The CDR3 is 15 residues long. CDR1 is LGHNA, CDR2 YSLEER, per germline. V lost 1 base to trimming and J lost 1 base, with 8 bases between them. The CDR3 coding sequence is TGCGCCAGCAGCCAAGGCCAGGGTTCCTACAATGAGCAGTTCTTC. Translating it yields CASSQGQGSYNEQFF.